This record covers a single TCR beta chain. Antigen: not known. This sample was included in a study of T cell responses to AZD1222 COVID-19 vaccine. V lost 4 bases, J lost 1 base, and 1 base stayed unmatched. This CDR3 region has 14 residues. The germline V gene has CDR1 SGHNT and CDR2 YYREEE (reference sequence). Study-level points and caveats: Repertoire samples came only from after the peak T cell response. Donors, mostly white British, included more females; clonal diversity was possibly underestimated.

The method was immunoSEQ multiplex PCR; TCRdb's version includes in-frame clones alone and lacks a portion of them. The sample has 67,000 or so clones; 84% are singletons. Sequenced material: peripheral blood, taken on day 0 of AZD1222 vaccination. This receptor was obtained from an adult in good health. The chain is built from TRBV5-4 and TRBJ1-4, with 7 bases fitting TRBD1. CDR3 coding DNA: TGTGCCAGCAGCCGGGACAGAACTAATGAAAAACTGTTTTTT. Protein product: CASSRDRTNEKLFF.